Shown below are 5 T cell receptor beta chains from a single sample sequenced in a study of blood T cell repertoires in COVID-19. Measured with immunoSEQ multiplex PCR; TCRdb has only the in-frame clones, and not every one. The data contain hundreds of thousands of clones, less than 90% of them seen just once; the ten biggest clones take up 0.72%. Input material: peripheral blood. The receptors originated from a man aged 40-50 years with acute or convalescent COVID-19.

This sequence joins TRBV3-1 (or the pseudogene TRBV3-2) and TRBJ2-7, with D tentatively TRBD1 (6 bases). The V end was cut by 4 bases, the J end by 5 bases, with 21 bases between. The CDR3 length is 16 residues. The germline V gene encodes CDR1 LGHDT and CDR2 YNNKEL (reference sequence). In nucleotides, the CDR3 is TGTGCCAGCAGCCCCTCACCGGGACAAGGTTTGGACGAGCAGTACTTC. Its protein product is CASSPSPGQGLDEQYF.

The chain joins TRBV30 to TRBJ1-5; 8 positions match TRBD1. Germline-derived CDR1 and CDR2 are GTSNPN and SVGIG (reference sequence). Trimming cost V 7 bases and J 4 bases; bases outside gene matches: 9. The CDR3 has 14 residues. The chain's CDR3 is CAFLLGTGNQPQHF. The DNA for the CDR3 is TGTGCCTTCTTGCTGGGGACAGGTAATCAGCCCCAGCATTTT. Full variable domain (rest looked up from reference TRBV30 and TRBJ1-5): SQTIHQWPATLVQPVGSPLSLECTVEGTSNPNLYWYRQAAGRGLQLLFYSVGIGQISSEVPQNLSASRPQDRQFILSSKKLLLSDSGFYLCAFLLGTGNQPQHFGDGTRLSIL.

This sequence joins TRBV7-9 and TRBJ1-6; 9 bases are a match to TRBD1. Germline-derived CDR1 and CDR2 are SEHNR and FQNEAQ (reference sequence). The V and J ends lost 5 bases and 6 bases, in that order; junction bases with no gene match: 8. The length of the CDR3 is 16 residues. Here the CDR3 reads CASSRAGTGRNSPLHF. CDR3 nucleotides: TGTGCCAGCAGCCGAGCTGGGACAGGGCGTAATTCACCCCTCCACTTT.

The V gene is TRBV21-1, the J gene TRBJ2-2; the table's D gene call, TRBD2, was not cross checked with the DNA. TRBV21-1 is a pseudogene locus. The CDR3 runs 16 residues. The CDR3 region has the DNA TGTGCCAGCAGCGGAGAGGGGAAGCGGGGACACGGGGAGCTGTTTTTT. Its protein is CASSGEGKRGHGELFF.

The chain employs TRBV30 and TRBJ2-5; TRBD1 might be the D (5 bases). Germline CDR1 reads GTSNPN; CDR2 reads SVGIG (reference sequence). Trimming cost V 0 bases and J 5 bases, with 10 bases left between them. CDR3 size: 13 residues. The CDR3, as DNA: TGTGCCTGGAGTGTACAGGATAGGGAGACCCAGTACTTC. Its translation: CAWSVQDRETQYF.